The 22 T cell receptor beta chains in this list originate from one sample, sequenced in a study of post-analysis software for immune sequencing data. TCR beta libraries were prepared from cDNA with unique molecular identifiers. TCRdb called the PCR reads again in MiXCR, with one record for every CDR3 protein. This sample has 700,000 to 900,000 distinct CDR3 sequences, with 40% to 55% found just once. Their target antigens are unknown. Study findings and constraints: In patients, TRBV5-6, TRBV5-1 and TRBV20-1 belonged to four or five TRBV segments found more frequently than in controls.

Sequencing was carried out using blood. The receptors come from a girl aged 5-17 years with multiple sclerosis.

Note on this clonotype: This may stem from a read error, because a much larger clone lies one nucleotide away. CDR3 coding DNA: TGTGCCGGCAGCTTCGGGCTAGCGGGGACAGATACGCAGTATTTT. It specifies CAGSFGLAGTDTQYF. J is TRBJ2-3 and V is TRBV13; TRBD2 matches at 9 bases. Germline-derived CDR1 and CDR2 are PRHDT and FYEKMQ (reference sequence). There are 15 residues in the CDR3.

V and J are TRBV12-3 or TRBV12-4 and TRBJ2-1, with 12 nucleotides matching TRBD2. The CDR3 has 16 amino acids. J lost 5 bases, V lost 6 bases, and 8 bases had no gene match. The CDR3 DNA is TGTGCCAGCAGCCCCCCGGGACTAGCGGGTCACAATGAGCAGTTCTTC. This codes for CASSPPGLAGHNEQFF.

The chain combines TRBV27 with TRBJ2-7; D ambiguous. The germline V and J ends were trimmed by 5 bases and 2 bases, with 10 bases remaining between them. Germline CDR1 reads MNHEY; CDR2 reads SMNVEV (reference sequence). This CDR3 has 13 residues. CDR3 nucleotide sequence: TGTGCCAGCAGTCTTCAGCAGGCCTACGAGCAGTACTTC. Amino acids: CASSLQQAYEQYF.

This clonotype was seen a few times. V is TRBV12-3 or TRBV12-4 and J is TRBJ2-7; D call uncertain. The length of the CDR3 is 12 residues. V lost 3 bases to trimming and J lost 5 bases, with 8 bases between them. The CDR3 is CASSFSWNEQYF. In nucleotides, the CDR3 is TGTGCCAGCAGTTTTAGTTGGAACGAGCAGTACTTC.

This chain links TRBV5-1 with TRBJ1-2; TRBD1 matches 10 bases. V dropped 2 bases and J dropped 7; count of bases not matched to a gene: 5. The germline V gene has CDR1 SGHRS and CDR2 YFSETQ. The CDR3 sequence is 14 residues long. The CDR3 protein is CASSFETGGGGYTF. In DNA, the CDR3 is TGCGCCAGCAGCTTCGAGACAGGGGGCGGTGGCTACACCTTC. Full variable domain (outside the CDR3, taken from reference TRBV5-1 and TRBJ1-2): KAGVTQTPRYLIKTRGQQVTLSCSPISGHRSVSWYQQTPGQGLQFLFEYFSETQRNKGNFPGRFSGRQFSNSRSEMNVSTLELGDSALYLCASSFETGGGGYTFGSGTRLTVV.

In this sample, this clonotype turned up many times. This CDR3 is CASSPRLALQETQYF. CDR3 sequence (DNA): TGTGCCAGCAGCCCACGACTAGCACTCCAAGAGACCCAGTACTTC. The J gene is TRBJ2-5, the V gene TRBV5-6, with 7 nucleotides matching TRBD2. V shed 4 bases and J 1 base; nucleotides not matched to a gene: 7. The CDR3 contains 15 residues. The germline CDR1 and CDR2 sequences are SGHDT and YYEEEE.

The rearrangement joins TRBV6-2 or TRBV6-3 to TRBJ2-4, with 8 nucleotides matching TRBD1. The J call is doubtful: the DNA matches TRBJ2-5 better. The CDR3 sequence is 16 residues long. Germline V CDR1 and CDR2: MNHEY, SVGEGT. CDR3 amino acids: CASSPEGQDLQETQYF. DNA for the CDR3: TGTGCCAGCAGTCCGGAGGGACAGGATCTCCAAGAGACCCAGTACTTC.

V and J are TRBV5-1 and TRBJ2-4, with 8 bases fitting TRBD2. The DNA end is a closer match to TRBJ2-7, so the J assignment may be wrong. Per the germline V gene, CDR1 is SGHRS and CDR2 is YFSETQ. The CDR3 runs to 16 residues. The chain's CDR3 is CASSLPSGFTPNEQYF. In DNA, the CDR3 is TGCGCCAGCAGCTTACCTAGCGGGTTCACGCCCAACGAGCAGTACTTC.

This clonotype was seen a few times. V and J are TRBV20-1 and TRBJ2-3; the match to TRBD2 covers 13 bases. CDR1 and CDR2 from the germline V gene are DFQATT and SNEGSKA (reference sequence). CDR3 length: 16 residues. The CDR3 is CSTKIGLAGAPDTQYF. In DNA form, the CDR3 reads TGCAGCACCAAGATCGGACTAGCGGGAGCGCCAGATACGCAGTATTTT.

This clonotype was detected a few times. This chain joins TRBV20-1 and TRBJ2-2; no reliable D call. This CDR3 spans 14 amino acids. Germline V gene lookup returns CDR1 DFQATT and CDR2 SNEGSKA (reference sequence). The V and J ends lost 3 bases and 3 bases respectively, with 11 bases between them. The CDR3: CSARDVGYTGELFF. Here the CDR3 DNA reads TGCAGTGCTAGGGATGTAGGATACACCGGGGAGCTGTTTTTT.

This clonotype was found a few times. The J gene is TRBJ1-1, the V gene TRBV27; 8 bases are shared with TRBD1. The CDR3 runs to 15 residues. Germline CDR1 is MNHEY and CDR2 is SMNVEV (reference sequence). The junction had 9 bases not matched to a gene; V was cut back by 4 bases and J by 5 bases. The CDR3, as DNA: TGTGCCAGCAGTTCAAGACAGGGGCCGTATACTGAAGCTTTCTTT. This encodes CASSSRQGPYTEAFF.

The rearrangement uses TRBV5-8 and TRBJ2-4; 9 bases are a match to TRBD1. The V segment lost 0 bases and the J segment 13 bases; nucleotides outside the gene matches: 8. The CDR3 has 14 residues. Germline V gene data show CDR1 as SGHTS and CDR2 as YDEGEE. The CDR3 here is CASSLGQGGVKQYF. The CDR3 DNA sequence: TGTGCCAGCAGCTTGGGACAGGGGGGAGTCAAGCAGTACTTC.

The chain employs TRBV9 and TRBJ2-3, with D tentatively TRBD2 (6 bases). CDR1 is SGDLS and CDR2 is YYNGEE in the germline V gene. Trimming cost V 0 bases and J 2 bases, with 7 bases left between them. CDR3 length: 14 amino acids. Here the CDR3 reads CASSVEDYTDTQYF. The CDR3 DNA reads as TGTGCCAGCAGCGTAGAGGACTACACAGATACGCAGTATTTT.

The rearrangement links TRBV5-6 to TRBJ2-1; the D gene is possibly TRBD2 (6 bases). This CDR3 is 14 amino acids long. Germline CDR1 reads SGHDT; CDR2 reads YYEEEE. Deletions cut 4 bases from V and 4 bases from J, with 12 bases between. The CDR3 here is CASSQDREYNEQFF. CDR3 in DNA: TGTGCCAGCAGCCAGGACCGGGAGTACAATGAGCAGTTCTTC.

The sample holds a few counts of this clonotype. CDR3 nucleotides: TGTGCCAGCAGTCCCACCCGTGGGACTAGCGGGAGACGTTACTACGAGCAGTACTTC. Translating it yields CASSPTRGTSGRRYYEQYF. The V gene is TRBV25-1, the J gene TRBJ2-7, with 14 bases fitting TRBD2. J gave up 3 bases and V 5 bases, and 15 bases lay outside the gene matches. The germline V gene has CDR1 MGHDK and CDR2 SYGVNS. The CDR3 contains 19 residues.

This clonotype was counted a few times. The genes are TRBV12-3 or TRBV12-4 and TRBJ2-1, with D perhaps matching TRBD2 (6 bases). This CDR3 contains 15 residues. V lost 6 bases and J lost 4, with 16 bases in between. Here the CDR3 DNA reads TGTGCCAGCAGCGATCCGGGACTTTTATACAATGAGCAGTTCTTC. Amino acid sequence: CASSDPGLLYNEQFF.

A note on this clonotype: The junction does not match germline at one end; this may be a read error. The V gene is TRBV7-3, the J gene TRBJ1-4, with a possible D match to TRBD1 (6 bases). The CDR3 length is 15 residues. CDR1 and CDR2 from the germline V gene are SGHTA and FQGTGA. CDR3 protein: CASNLKGGTGEKLFF. The CDR3 DNA is TGTGCCAGCAACTTAAAGGGGGGCACCGGTGAAAAACTGTTTTTT. The variable domain in full, completed from reference TRBV7-3 and TRBJ1-4, reads GAGVSQTPSNKVTEKGKYVELRCDPISGHTALYWYRQSLGQGPEFLIYFQGTGAADDSGLPNDRFFAVRPEGSVSTLKIQRTERGDSAVYLCASNLKGGTGEKLFFGSGTQLSVL.

This clonotype was found a few times. This chain joins TRBV5-1 and TRBJ2-3; 10 positions agree with TRBD1. Per germline, CDR1 SGHRS and CDR2 YFSETQ. The CDR3 is 15 amino acids. The ends lost 0 bases at V and 4 bases at J; junction bases unmatched: 2. The DNA for the CDR3 is TGCGCCAGCAGCTTGGGACAGGGGGCGGCAGATACGCAGTATTTT. Protein sequence: CASSLGQGAADTQYF. The full variable domain, completed using reference TRBV5-1 and TRBJ2-3, is KAGVTQTPRYLIKTRGQQVTLSCSPISGHRSVSWYQQTPGQGLQFLFEYFSETQRNKGNFPGRFSGRQFSNSRSEMNVSTLELGDSALYLCASSLGQGAADTQYFGPGTRLTVL.

This clonotype has ten or more counts. This chain links TRBV12-3 or TRBV12-4 with TRBJ2-7; D is perhaps TRBD1 (6 bases). V dropped 7 bases and J dropped 7 bases, with 17 bases sitting between them. This CDR3 comprises 13 residues. Here the CDR3 reads CASKTRQDGEQYF. The CDR3 nucleotides read TGTGCCAGCAAAACCAGACAGGACGGGGAGCAGTACTTC.

J is TRBJ2-7 and V is TRBV27, with 11 bases lining up with TRBD1. The CDR3 runs 16 residues. Germline V gives CDR1 MNHEY, CDR2 SMNVEV (reference sequence). J was trimmed by 2 bases and V by 0 bases; bases with no gene match: 3. Here the CDR3 DNA reads TGTGCCAGCAGTTTATCAGGGACAGGGGGTCCCTACGAGCAGTACTTC. This translates into CASSLSGTGGPYEQYF.

CDR3 sequence: CASSQGLAGGPSETQYF. The CDR3 nucleotides read TGTGCCAGCAGCCAGGGGCTAGCGGGAGGGCCGTCTGAGACCCAGTACTTC. This sequence joins TRBV3-1 and TRBJ2-7; TRBD2 matches 12 bases. The end of the DNA is better explained by TRBJ2-5, so the J call may be wrong. Per the germline V gene, CDR1 is LGHDT and CDR2 is YNNKEL (reference sequence). The CDR3 totals 17 residues.

This chain connects TRBV4-2 to TRBJ2-5, with D perhaps TRBD1 (5 bases). The germline CDR1 and CDR2 sequences are LGHNA and YNFKEQ. Trimming left V 5 bases short and J 4 bases short, with 11 bases between. CDR3 length equals 13 residues. The CDR3 DNA reads TGTGCCAGCAGCGAAGGGGTAAGAGAGACCCAGTACTTC. As protein: CASSEGVRETQYF.